Given below is one TCR beta chain in context. Clones were sequenced by immunoSEQ multiplex PCR, and TCRdb holds only the in-frame ones, with some missing. Of around 190,000 clones in the sample, roughly nine tenths were seen once. This entry belongs to a study of blood T cell repertoires in COVID-19. Study in general: The United States, Italy and Spain provided the acute and convalescent COVID-19 samples. T cells, B-cell-depleted T cells, or PBMCs provided the cDNA or gDNA that served as material.

The germline V and J ends were trimmed by 5 bases and 8 bases, with 10 bases remaining between them. Germline V gene data show CDR1 as SGHTA and CDR2 as FQGNSA. The length of the CDR3 is 12 residues. The V gene is TRBV7-2, the J gene TRBJ2-1; no definite D call. Sequencing used peripheral blood. The sequence derives from a man aged 18 to 30 who had recovered from COVID-19. CDR3 residues: CASSNLEDEQFF. Here the CDR3 DNA reads TGTGCCAGCAGCAATCTAGAGGATGAGCAGTTCTTC.